The 30 T cell receptor beta chains listed next were all sequenced from one sample in a study of graft-versus-host responses after intestinal transplantation (dated by TCRdb to the early 2020s). In the paper's terms, the time point label means: cells obtained before transplantation from donor or recipient. These TCRs are of unknown antigen specificity. Library construction relied on the immunoSEQ multiplex PCR assay. As stored in TCRdb, this immuneACCESS dataset retains in-frame rearrangements with V and J assigned. A fraction of the clones does not appear; measured against another copy, unresolved V genes explain less than half of the discrepancy, and the remainder lacks a known reason. Across this sample there are about 100,000 clones, with approximately 84% seen only once. In total, the top ten clones hold around 0.98% of the sample. Sequenced material: unstimulated CD4+ T cells sorted from spleen or lymph node cells, taken before transplant. The receptor set was obtained from a human donor who was the organ donor for an intestinal transplant.

The chain uses TRBV19 and TRBJ2-2, with D possibly TRBD1 on 5 matching bases. Deletions cut 5 bases from V and 6 bases from J, with 13 bases between. Germline V CDR1 and CDR2: LNHDA, SQIVND (reference sequence). The CDR3 sequence is 14 residues long. CDR3 protein: CASSPTGSPGELFF. The CDR3 DNA reads TGTGCCAGTAGTCCAACAGGTTCCCCCGGGGAGCTGTTTTTT. The full variable domain, in which reference TRBV19 and TRBJ2-2 provide the parts outside the CDR3, is DGGITQSPKYLFRKEGQNVTLSCEQNLNHDAMYWYRQDPGQGLRLIYYSQIVNDFQKGDIAEGYSVSREKKESFPLTVTSAQKNPTAFYLCASSPTGSPGELFFGEGSRLTVL.

In this sample, this clone turned up a few times. This sequence joins TRBV6-1 and TRBJ1-2; D possibly corresponds to TRBD1 (6 bases). Trimming shortened V by 7 bases and J by 2 bases, and 14 bases separated the two germline ends. Per the germline V gene, CDR1 is MNHNS and CDR2 is SASEGT. The CDR3 extends over 14 amino acids. CDR3 DNA sequence: TGTGCCAGCATTCCCAGACAGGAAAACTATGGCTACACCTTC. Protein sequence: CASIPRQENYGYTF.

The chain carries TRBV7-6 and TRBJ2-3; D is undetermined. The CDR3 runs to 12 residues. Germline V gene sequence: CDR1 SGHVS, CDR2 FNYEAQ. The germline V and J ends were trimmed by 5 bases and 3 bases, with 6 bases remaining between them. CDR3 residues: CASSPTTDTQYF. DNA of the CDR3: TGTGCCAGCAGCCCAACTACAGATACGCAGTATTTT.

The rearrangement joins TRBV7-2 to TRBJ2-7, with D perhaps TRBD2 (5 bases). V lost 1 base, J lost 3 bases, and 10 bases lay in between. The CDR3 is made up of 14 amino acids. Germline CDR1 SGHTA, CDR2 FQGNSA. The CDR3 loop reads CASSLVRGLYEQYF. The CDR3 bases are TGTGCCAGCAGCTTAGTTCGGGGTCTCTACGAGCAGTACTTC.

This chain links TRBV5-1 with TRBJ1-6; D unresolved. There are 15 residues in the CDR3. Germline CDR1 SGHRS, CDR2 YFSETQ. The germline V and J ends were trimmed by 7 bases and 8 bases, with 19 bases remaining between them. The CDR3 sequence is CASREAGYRDSPLHF. DNA of the CDR3: TGCGCCAGCCGGGAGGCAGGCTATAGGGATTCACCCCTCCACTTT.

This chain connects TRBV6-5 to TRBJ1-2; 8 bases fit TRBD1. Germline V gives CDR1 MNHEY, CDR2 SVGAGI. Germline trimming cut 6 bases from V and 7 bases from J; bases unmatched to any gene: 7. This CDR3 contains 13 residues. CDR3 region: CASRAGGSGGYTF. The CDR3 DNA reads TGTGCCAGCAGGGCAGGGGGCTCGGGTGGCTACACCTTC.

The CDR3 is CASSFNGIGSGNTIYF. CDR3 nucleotide sequence: TGTGCCAGCAGTTTTAACGGCATAGGCTCTGGAAACACCATATATTTT. The chain uses TRBV27 and TRBJ1-3; no definite D call. This CDR3 comprises 16 residues. The V end lost 3 bases, the J end lost 0 bases, and 12 bases lay between the germline ends. Looked up from germline, CDR1 is MNHEY and CDR2 is SMNVEV (reference sequence).

This clone was recorded only once. V gene TRBV5-1 combines with J gene TRBJ2-5; D possibly matches TRBD1 or TRBD2 (7 bases each). V lost 2 bases, J lost 2 bases, and 16 bases lay in between. The CDR3 runs to 16 residues. Germline CDR1 reads SGHRS; CDR2 reads YFSETQ. The CDR3 sequence is CASSFFDRDYQETQYF. In DNA form, the CDR3 reads TGCGCCAGCAGCTTCTTTGACAGGGACTATCAAGAGACCCAGTACTTC.

The chain is built from TRBV30 and TRBJ1-5, with D tentatively TRBD1 (5 bases). V lost 3 bases and J 3 bases, leaving 9 bases between the germline ends. This CDR3 contains 13 residues. Germline assignment: CDR1 GTSNPN and CDR2 SVGIG (reference sequence). CDR3 nucleotide sequence: TGTGCCTGGAGAGACAGTCCCAATCAGCCCCAGCATTTT. The encoded protein is CAWRDSPNQPQHF. Full variable domain (rest looked up from reference TRBV30 and TRBJ1-5): SQTIHQWPATLVQPVGSPLSLECTVEGTSNPNLYWYRQAAGRGLQLLFYSVGIGQISSEVPQNLSASRPQDRQFILSSKKLLLSDSGFYLCAWRDSPNQPQHFGDGTRLSIL.

The chain has TRBV15 and TRBJ1-2; D is uncertain. Trimming pared 1 base from V and 0 bases from J, leaving 12 bases between. Germline V gives CDR1 LNHNV, CDR2 YYDKDF (reference sequence). The CDR3 spans 16 residues. CDR3: CATSRVPGPANYGYTF. In DNA, the CDR3 is TGTGCCACCAGCAGAGTTCCAGGCCCAGCTAACTATGGCTACACCTTC. Together with reference TRBV15 and TRBJ1-2, the CDR3 gives the full variable domain: DAMVIQNPRYQVTQFGKPVTLSCSQTLNHNVMYWYQQKSSQAPKLLFHYYDKDFNNEADTPDNFQSRRPNTSFCFLDIRSPGLGDTAMYLCATSRVPGPANYGYTFGSGTRLTVV.

V usage is TRBV18 and J usage is TRBJ1-3; D not resolved. Trimming left V 1 base short and J 0 bases short, with 13 bases between. The CDR3 totals 17 residues. CDR1 is KGHSH, CDR2 LQKENI, per germline. The CDR3 sequence is CASSPLSGRNSGNTIYF. CDR3 in DNA: TGTGCCAGCTCACCACTATCAGGACGCAACTCTGGAAACACCATATATTTT.

V and J are TRBV19 and TRBJ2-1; 9 nucleotides match TRBD2. J was trimmed by 5 bases and V by 3 bases; bases with no gene match: 5. CDR3 size: 15 residues. Germline V lookup: CDR1 LNHDA, CDR2 SQIVND (reference sequence). The CDR3 nucleotides are TGTGCCAGTAGTATGCGGGGGGGCAGAGACAATGAGCAGTTCTTC. Protein sequence: CASSMRGGRDNEQFF.

V is TRBV4-1 and J is TRBJ2-3, with D unresolved. Trimming pared 1 base from V and 0 bases from J, leaving 5 bases between. The CDR3 is 14 amino acids. CDR1 and CDR2 (germline): MGHRA, YSYEKL. The CDR3 bases are TGCGCCAGCAGCCAAGGGGAAAGCACAGATACGCAGTATTTT. It encodes CASSQGESTDTQYF.

V usage is TRBV21-1 and J usage is TRBJ2-7; TRBD1 reflects the table's D call only, with no check against the DNA. TRBV21-1 is assigned pseudogene status. The CDR3 spans 14 residues. CDR3 loop: CAPRGQVVGNEQYF. As DNA, the CDR3 is TGTGCCCCCAGGGGGCAGGTTGTGGGCAACGAGCAGTACTTC.

The V and J genes are TRBV10-3 and TRBJ2-1; 9 nucleotides line up with TRBD1. J lost 5 bases, V lost 6 bases, and 20 bases had no gene match. Germline V gene sequence: CDR1 ENHRY, CDR2 SYGVKD. This CDR3 region has 19 residues. The CDR3: CAISDRGIIPAYLNNEQFF. Written as DNA, the CDR3 is TGTGCCATCAGCGACAGGGGGATCATCCCTGCCTACCTAAACAATGAGCAGTTCTTC.

The V gene is TRBV5-8, the J gene TRBJ2-7, with 8 bases that match TRBD1. Per the germline V gene, CDR1 is SGHTS and CDR2 is YDEGEE. J gave up 6 bases and V 3 bases, and 8 bases lay outside the gene matches. This CDR3 is built from 14 residues. CDR3 in amino acids: CASSWTGLAGEQYF. The DNA for the CDR3 is TGTGCCAGCAGCTGGACAGGGTTAGCAGGCGAGCAGTACTTC. The whole variable domain, remainder taken from reference TRBV5-8 and TRBJ2-7, is EAGVTQSPTHLIKTRGQQATLRCSPISGHTSVYWYQQALGLGLQFLLWYDEGEERNRGNFPPRFSGRQFPNYSSELNVNALELEDSALYLCASSWTGLAGEQYFGPGTRLTVT.

J is TRBJ2-1 and V is TRBV15, with TRBD1 matching 9 bases. Germline CDR1 is LNHNV and CDR2 is YYDKDF (reference sequence). The CDR3 length is 14 residues. V shed 2 bases, J shed 8 bases, and the junction held 4 bases outside the gene matches. Written as DNA, the CDR3 is TGTGCCACCAGCAGACGACAGGGGGATGATGAGCAGTTCTTC. It translates to CATSRRQGDDEQFF.

The chain carries TRBV19 and TRBJ2-2, with TRBD1 matching over 8 bases. Germline V gene data show CDR1 as LNHDA and CDR2 as SQIVND (reference sequence). CDR3 size: 15 residues. Trimming cost V 4 bases and J 6 bases; bases outside gene matches: 7. The CDR3 reads CASSTRTGFAGELFF. CDR3 bases: TGTGCCAGTAGTACCCGGACAGGGTTCGCCGGGGAGCTGTTTTTT.

The chain links TRBV19 to TRBJ1-1; possible D gene TRBD1, 6 bases. This CDR3 spans 16 amino acids. Per germline, CDR1 LNHDA and CDR2 SQIVND (reference sequence). The V end lost 5 bases, the J end lost 3 bases, and 19 bases lay between the germline ends. CDR3 in amino acids: CASSLRLMGGYTEAFF. The DNA of the CDR3 is TGTGCCAGTAGTCTACGACTGATGGGGGGCTACACTGAAGCTTTCTTT.

The chain links TRBV30 to TRBJ2-5; the D is unclear. V was shortened by 2 bases and J by 3 bases, with 10 bases between the two germline ends. Germline CDR1 and CDR2: GTSNPN and SVGIG (reference sequence). The CDR3 consists of 13 residues. CDR3: CAWSRSVKETQYF. Written as DNA, the CDR3 is TGTGCCTGGAGTCGGTCAGTAAAAGAGACCCAGTACTTC. The full variable domain, its missing parts supplied by reference TRBV30 and TRBJ2-5, is SQTIHQWPATLVQPVGSPLSLECTVEGTSNPNLYWYRQAAGRGLQLLFYSVGIGQISSEVPQNLSASRPQDRQFILSSKKLLLSDSGFYLCAWSRSVKETQYFGPGTRLLVL.

The chain is built from TRBV6-1 and TRBJ1-5; D is uncertain. The CDR3 length is 15 residues. Germline V gene lookup returns CDR1 MNHNS and CDR2 SASEGT. Trimming pared 3 bases from V and 6 bases from J, leaving 15 bases between. This chain's CDR3 is CASSDEPKGVQPQHF. The CDR3 nucleotides are TGTGCCAGCAGTGACGAACCCAAGGGTGTTCAGCCCCAGCATTTT.

This chain joins TRBV7-8 and TRBJ1-6; 7 bases line up with TRBD1. This CDR3 comprises 19 residues. The J segment lost 0 bases and the V segment lost 3 bases, leaving 11 bases of the junction unmatched. Germline assignment: CDR1 SGHVS and CDR2 FQNEAQ. The CDR3 spells CASSFLSGTASSYNSPLHF. As DNA, the CDR3 is TGTGCCAGCAGCTTCCTCTCCGGGACAGCGAGCTCCTATAATTCACCCCTCCACTTT. Drawing the rest from reference TRBV7-8 and TRBJ1-6, the complete variable domain is GAGVSQSPRYKVAKRGQDVALRCDPISGHVSLFWYQQALGQGPEFLTYFQNEAQLDKSGLPSDRFFAERPEGSVSTLKIQRTQQEDSAVYLCASSFLSGTASSYNSPLHFGNGTRLTVT.

This clone was counted only a few times. J is TRBJ1-4 and V is TRBV5-1, with D tentatively TRBD1 (6 bases). The ends were cut back, 2 bases at V and 8 bases at J, with 13 bases in the middle. The CDR3 totals 14 residues. Germline assignment: CDR1 SGHRS and CDR2 YFSETQ. The DNA for the CDR3 is TGCGCCAGCAGCTTTACAGGGTTGTTCGAAAAACTGTTTTTT. It codes for CASSFTGLFEKLFF. Variable domain in full (rest from reference TRBV5-1 and TRBJ1-4): KAGVTQTPRYLIKTRGQQVTLSCSPISGHRSVSWYQQTPGQGLQFLFEYFSETQRNKGNFPGRFSGRQFSNSRSEMNVSTLELGDSALYLCASSFTGLFEKLFFGSGTQLSVL.

The chain has TRBV9 and TRBJ1-2, with D perhaps matching TRBD1 (6 bases). Trimming pared 3 bases from V and 5 bases from J, leaving 8 bases between. The CDR3 totals 12 residues. From germline, CDR1 is SGDLS and CDR2 YYNGEE. CDR3 residues: CASSAGEYGYTF. CDR3 DNA sequence: TGTGCCAGCAGCGCAGGGGAGTATGGCTACACCTTC.

V is TRBV19 and J is TRBJ1-2; D not resolved. The CDR3 has 13 amino acids. The germline gives CDR1 LNHDA, CDR2 SQIVND (reference sequence). V dropped 5 bases and J dropped 8 bases, with 15 bases sitting between them. The CDR3, as DNA: TGTGCCAGTAGTCTGAGATGGGGAGGAGGCTACACCTTC. It specifies CASSLRWGGGYTF.

The V gene is TRBV6-1, the J gene TRBJ2-5; D is uncertain. Germline CDR1 and CDR2: MNHNS and SASEGT. V lost 3 bases and J lost 7, with 15 bases in between. The CDR3 contains 14 residues. DNA for the CDR3: TGTGCCAGCAGTGAGAGTCCTGGGATAGGGACCCAGTACTTC. Translating gives CASSESPGIGTQYF.

As to this clone: Sequence at one end of the junction differs from germline and may be a read error. The chain carries TRBV19 and TRBJ2-6; D perhaps matches TRBD2 (5 bases). Germline CDR1 LNHDA, CDR2 SQIVND (reference sequence). The CDR3 contains 16 residues. The CDR3 protein is CASSLEGRSGANVLTF. CDR3 coding DNA: TGTGCCAGTAGTCTAGAGGGAAGGTCTGGGGCCAACGTCCTGACTTTC.

The chain employs TRBV18 and TRBJ1-2; a weak D match, TRBD1 (5 bases). Germline values: CDR1 KGHSH, CDR2 LQKENI. The CDR3 spans 14 residues. V lost 0 bases and J 3 bases, leaving 8 bases between the germline ends. DNA of the CDR3: TGTGCCAGCTCACCACCCGGGACGGACTATGGCTACACCTTC. Residues: CASSPPGTDYGYTF.

This clone was observed a single time. The genes are TRBV19 and TRBJ1-1, with D possibly matching TRBD1 (5 bases). Germline V gene lookup returns CDR1 LNHDA and CDR2 SQIVND (reference sequence). V lost 9 bases, J lost 4 bases, and 12 bases lay in between. The CDR3 loop spans 12 amino acids. The CDR3 DNA reads TGTGCCAGCGCCGGGGGAACCACTGAAGCTTTCTTT. Translation: CASAGGTTEAFF.

This rearrangement joins TRBV6-1 to TRBJ2-3, with D possibly TRBD1 on 6 matching bases. CDR3 length: 15 residues. V lost 1 base to trimming and J lost 5 bases, with 13 bases between them. The germline gives CDR1 MNHNS, CDR2 SASEGT. CDR3 in amino acids: CASSEGGPLRDTQYF. Written as DNA, the CDR3 is TGTGCCAGCAGTGAAGGGGGGCCTCTTCGAGATACGCAGTATTTT.